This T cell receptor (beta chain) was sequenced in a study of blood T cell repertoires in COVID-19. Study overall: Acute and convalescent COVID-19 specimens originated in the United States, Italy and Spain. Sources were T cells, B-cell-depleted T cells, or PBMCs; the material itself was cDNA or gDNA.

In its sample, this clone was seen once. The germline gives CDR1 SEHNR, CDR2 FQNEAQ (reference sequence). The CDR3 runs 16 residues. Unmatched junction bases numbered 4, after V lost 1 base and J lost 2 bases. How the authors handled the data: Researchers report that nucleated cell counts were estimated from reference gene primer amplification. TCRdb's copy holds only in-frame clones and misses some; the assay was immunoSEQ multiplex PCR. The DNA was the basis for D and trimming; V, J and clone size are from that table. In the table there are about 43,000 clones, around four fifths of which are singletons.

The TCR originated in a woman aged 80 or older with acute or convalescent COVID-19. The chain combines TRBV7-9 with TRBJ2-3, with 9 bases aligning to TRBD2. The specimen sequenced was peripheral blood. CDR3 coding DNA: TGTGCCAGCAGCTTAGTTGGGACTAGCAACACAGATACGCAGTATTTT. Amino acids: CASSLVGTSNTDTQYF.